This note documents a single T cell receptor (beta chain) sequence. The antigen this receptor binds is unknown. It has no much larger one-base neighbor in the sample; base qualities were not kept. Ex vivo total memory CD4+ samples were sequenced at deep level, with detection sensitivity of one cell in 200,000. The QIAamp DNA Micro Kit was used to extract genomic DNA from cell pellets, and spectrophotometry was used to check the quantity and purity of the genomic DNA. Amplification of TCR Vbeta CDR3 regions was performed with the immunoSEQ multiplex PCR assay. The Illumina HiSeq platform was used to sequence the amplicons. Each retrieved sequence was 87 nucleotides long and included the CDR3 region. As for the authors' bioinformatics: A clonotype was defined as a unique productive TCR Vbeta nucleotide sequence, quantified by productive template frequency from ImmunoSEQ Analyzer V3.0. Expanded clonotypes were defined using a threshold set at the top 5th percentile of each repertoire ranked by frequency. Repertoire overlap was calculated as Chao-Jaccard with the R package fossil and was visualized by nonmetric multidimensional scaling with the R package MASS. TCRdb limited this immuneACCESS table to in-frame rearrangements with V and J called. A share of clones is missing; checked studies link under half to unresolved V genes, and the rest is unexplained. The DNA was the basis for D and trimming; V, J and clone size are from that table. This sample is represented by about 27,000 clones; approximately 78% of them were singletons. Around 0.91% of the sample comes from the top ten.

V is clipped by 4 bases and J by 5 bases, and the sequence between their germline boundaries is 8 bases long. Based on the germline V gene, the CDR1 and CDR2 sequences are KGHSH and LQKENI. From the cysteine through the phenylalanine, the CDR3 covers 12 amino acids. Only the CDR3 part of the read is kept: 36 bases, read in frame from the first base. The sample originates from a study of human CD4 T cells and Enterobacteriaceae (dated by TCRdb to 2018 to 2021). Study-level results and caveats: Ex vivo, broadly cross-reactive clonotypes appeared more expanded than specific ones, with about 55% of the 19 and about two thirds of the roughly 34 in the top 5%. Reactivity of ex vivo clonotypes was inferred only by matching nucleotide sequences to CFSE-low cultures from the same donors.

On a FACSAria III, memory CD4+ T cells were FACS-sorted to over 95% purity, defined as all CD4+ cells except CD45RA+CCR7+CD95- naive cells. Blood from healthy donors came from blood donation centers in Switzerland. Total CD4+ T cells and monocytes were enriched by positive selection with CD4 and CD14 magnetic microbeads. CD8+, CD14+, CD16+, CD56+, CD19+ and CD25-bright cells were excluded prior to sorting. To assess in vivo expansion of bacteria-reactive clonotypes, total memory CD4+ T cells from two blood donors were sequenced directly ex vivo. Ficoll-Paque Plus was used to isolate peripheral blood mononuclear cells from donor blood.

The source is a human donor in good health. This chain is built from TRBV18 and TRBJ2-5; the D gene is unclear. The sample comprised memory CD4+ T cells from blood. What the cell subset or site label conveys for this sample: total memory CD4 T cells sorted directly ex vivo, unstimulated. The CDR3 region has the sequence CASSRTAETQYF. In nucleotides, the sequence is TGTGCCAGCTCACGCACAGCGGAGACCCAGTACTTC.